Shown below are 15 T cell receptor beta chains from a single sample sequenced in a study of T cells in Graves' hyperthyroidism and ophthalmopathy. From RNA transcripts, TCR beta CDR3 regions were amplified. TCR CDR3 underwent first-round RT-PCR with the HTBI primer set. One entry per CDR3 protein results from TCRdb running MiXCR on the multiplex PCR reads. Seen here are about 420,000 distinct CDR3 sequences, approximately 15% observed once, and the top ten hold less than 6.5%. Sequencing input: blood. Every receptor here comes from a woman in her late teens or twenties with Graves' hyperthyroidism.

Turning to this clonotype: At one end, the junction sequence differs from germline, possibly due to a read error. The chain has TRBV15 and TRBJ2-1; a weak D match, TRBD2 (5 bases). Germline V gene lookup returns CDR1 LNHNV and CDR2 YYDKDF (reference sequence). The CDR3 has 14 amino acids. CDR3 protein: CVTSRDVGVDEQFF. The CDR3 region has the DNA TGTGTCACCAGCAGAGATGTCGGGGTCGATGAGCAGTTCTTC.

This clonotype was observed many times. The chain uses TRBV27 and TRBJ1-5; D not certain. V was shortened by 0 bases and J by 2 bases, with 11 bases between the two germline ends. CDR3 length: 16 amino acids. Germline V gives CDR1 MNHEY, CDR2 SMNVEV (reference sequence). The CDR3 is CASSLSAGVGNQPQHF. The CDR3 DNA reads as TGTGCCAGCAGTTTATCGGCGGGCGTGGGCAATCAGCCCCAGCATTTT.

This clonotype appeared many times. The V gene is TRBV10-3, the J gene TRBJ2-5; D is perhaps TRBD1 (6 bases). Germline V CDR1 and CDR2: ENHRY, SYGVKD. Trimming pared 5 bases from V and 1 base from J, leaving 8 bases between. This CDR3 is 13 amino acids long. As DNA, the CDR3 is TGTGCCATCAGTACAGGGTCCCAAGAGACCCAGTACTTC. Protein product: CAISTGSQETQYF.

The V and J genes are TRBV7-8 and TRBJ1-5; D is ambiguous. Germline V gene data show CDR1 as SGHVS and CDR2 as FQNEAQ. This CDR3 has 16 amino acids. The ends were cut back, 1 base at V and 0 bases at J, with 10 bases in the middle. The CDR3 reads CASSLGRLHSNQPQHF. The DNA for the CDR3 is TGTGCCAGCAGCTTAGGACGGCTCCATAGCAATCAGCCCCAGCATTTT.

This clonotype occurred many times. The chain links TRBV11-2 to TRBJ1-6; D might be TRBD1 (6 bases). This CDR3 is built from 14 residues. Trimming removed 2 bases from V and 7 bases from J, with 9 bases in between. Looked up from germline, CDR1 is SGHAT and CDR2 is FQNNGV. CDR3 sequence reads: CASSLTQGNSPLHF. CDR3 DNA: TGTGCCAGCAGCTTAACACAGGGAAATTCACCCCTCCACTTT.

The rearrangement uses TRBV7-9 and TRBJ1-4; D remains ambiguous. Trimming shortened V by 1 base and J by 4 bases, and 7 bases separated the two germline ends. In germline, CDR1 is SEHNR, CDR2 FQNEAQ (reference sequence). The CDR3 loop spans 14 amino acids. CDR3 sequence: CASSLGRNNEKLFF. The CDR3 bases are TGTGCCAGCAGCTTAGGACGGAATAATGAAAAACTGTTTTTT.

This clonotype was seen repeatedly, ten times or more. The chain recombines TRBV20-1 with TRBJ2-7, with D uncertain. The CDR3 is 13 residues long. Trimming removed 3 bases at V and 3 bases at J, with 12 bases between. The germline V gene has CDR1 DFQATT and CDR2 SNEGSKA (reference sequence). DNA of the CDR3: TGCAGTGCTAGTAAAGAGGTGCGCTACGAGCAGTACTTC. Protein product: CSASKEVRYEQYF.

This clonotype was detected only a few times. The CDR3 DNA reads as TGTGCCAGTAGTACCCAGTACAATGAGCAGTTCTTC. This encodes CASSTQYNEQFF. V gene TRBV19 combines with J gene TRBJ2-1; unclear D gene. The CDR3 runs 12 residues. Germline-derived CDR1 and CDR2 are LNHDA and SQIVND (reference sequence). Between the trimmed V and J ends, which lost 4 bases and 4 bases, there was a span of 5 bases.

The chain joins TRBV2 to TRBJ1-5; D call uncertain. Trimming shortened V by 10 bases and J by 6 bases, and 22 bases separated the two germline ends. In germline, CDR1 is SNHLY, CDR2 FYNNEI. The CDR3 loop spans 15 amino acids. CDR3 nucleotide sequence: TGTGCCACTACTCCGGACGCCCTTCCAGGTCAGCCCCAGCATTTT. Protein product: CATTPDALPGQPQHF.

This clonotype was counted at least ten times. The chain employs TRBV5-1 and TRBJ2-7, with 9 bases matching TRBD1. The V gene's germline CDR1 is SGHRS and CDR2 YFSETQ. There are 16 residues in the CDR3. V was pared by 4 bases and J by 0 bases, with 8 bases of the junction left unmatched. The CDR3 DNA reads TGCGCCAGCAGCGGTCCCGGGACAGGGATCTCCTACGAGCAGTACTTC. Its protein is CASSGPGTGISYEQYF.

This chain links TRBV7-9 with TRBJ2-3; 13 nucleotides agree with TRBD2. The CDR3 is 16 residues long. J lost 3 bases, V lost 4 bases, and 4 bases had no gene match. The germline V gene has CDR1 SEHNR and CDR2 FQNEAQ (reference sequence). The CDR3 spells CASSSGLAGITDTQYF. In DNA, the CDR3 is TGTGCCAGCAGCTCGGGACTAGCGGGAATTACAGATACGCAGTATTTT.

This clonotype was seen at least ten times. J is TRBJ2-7 and V is TRBV13, with 12 bases lining up with TRBD2. The CDR3 has 16 residues. The V gene's germline CDR1 is PRHDT and CDR2 FYEKMQ (reference sequence). J lost 1 base, V lost 4 bases, and 5 bases had no gene match. The CDR3 region has the DNA TGTGCCAGCAGCTCCCGGACTAGCGGGACTTCCTACGAGCAGTACTTC. It encodes CASSSRTSGTSYEQYF.

The rearrangement uses TRBV12-3 or TRBV12-4 and TRBJ2-7, with D perhaps TRBD1 or TRBD2 (5 bases each). The CDR3 is 13 amino acids. Deletions cut 6 bases from V and 6 bases from J, with 15 bases between. The CDR3 here is CASSAGARSEQYF. In nucleotides, the CDR3 is TGTGCCAGCAGCGCCGGGGCCAGAAGCGAGCAGTACTTC.

The gene calls are TRBV5-1 and TRBJ2-1; 7 positions agree with TRBD2. Germline V gene data show CDR1 as SGHRS and CDR2 as YFSETQ. V was clipped by 3 bases and J by 2 bases; unmatched bases: 8. The CDR3 loop spans 16 amino acids. In DNA, the CDR3 is TGCGCCAGCAGCTCCCTGGTGGGGGGGGCCTACAATGAGCAGTTCTTC. As protein: CASSSLVGGAYNEQFF.

The J gene is TRBJ2-6, the V gene TRBV5-1, with D uncertain. CDR3 length equals 15 residues. The ends were cut back, 6 bases at V and 1 base at J, with 11 bases in the middle. Germline-derived CDR1 and CDR2 are SGHRS and YFSETQ. The CDR3 loop is CASTLSLSGANVLTF. The CDR3 DNA reads TGCGCCAGCACCCTCTCTTTGTCTGGGGCCAACGTCCTGACTTTC.